These T cell receptor beta chains were read from a single sample in a study of shared clonotypes between healthy human individuals. Data came from immunoSEQ multiplex PCR; TCRdb stores just in-frame clones and leaves some out. The sample shows more than 1 million clones, approximately 80% of them seen only once. The specimen sequenced was memory CD4+ T cells from PBMCs. The receptors were sampled from a man aged 18 to 35 in good health. Some clones in this sample may be carry-over from other donors' samples. Both conserved end residues are part of each CDR3. D genes are given only for firm matches. Expanded clones get a size class; other rows say once, few or many, or leave the size out.

d_gene: NA
j_gene: TRBJ2-1
abundance: NA
v_gene: TRBV18
CDR3nt: TGTGCCAGCTCACCGATAAACTCCTACAATGAGCAGTTCTTC
CDR3aa: CASSPINSYNEQFF

d_gene: TRBD2
j_gene: TRBJ2-1
abundance: NA
v_gene: TRBV4-1
CDR3nt: TGCGCCAGCAGCGACCGGCGGCTAGCGGGCAACAATGAGCAGTTCTTC
CDR3aa: CASSDRRLAGNNEQFF

d_gene: TRBD2
j_gene: TRBJ2-3
abundance: NA
v_gene: TRBV28
CDR3nt: TGTGCCAGCAGTTTATCTAGTGCGGGAGGCTCCACGCGAGATACGCAGTATTTT
CDR3aa: CASSLSSAGGSTRDTQYF

d_gene: NA
j_gene: TRBJ1-3
abundance: NA
v_gene: TRBV30
CDR3nt: TGTGCCTTGGGGGGCGTAGGAAACACCATATATTTT
CDR3aa: CALGGVGNTIYF

d_gene: NA
j_gene: TRBJ2-6
abundance: NA
v_gene: TRBV11-1
CDR3nt: TGTGCCAGCAGCCTCACCCGCGGGCGCTCTGGGGCCAACGTCCTGACTTTC
CDR3aa: CASSLTRGRSGANVLTF

d_gene: NA
j_gene: TRBJ1-2
abundance: NA
v_gene: TRBV7-9
CDR3nt: TGTGCCAGCAGGCCTGGGACATCTCATGGCTACACCTTC
CDR3aa: CASRPGTSHGYTF

d_gene: NA
j_gene: TRBJ2-5
abundance: NA
v_gene: TRBV2
CDR3nt: TGTGCCAGCACCCCGAGGAGCAGGACCCAAGAGACCCAGTACTTC
CDR3aa: CASTPRSRTQETQYF

d_gene: NA
j_gene: TRBJ1-1
abundance: few
v_gene: TRBV5-1
CDR3nt: TGCGCCAGCAGCTTGGGTATGAACACTGAAGCTTTCTTT
CDR3aa: CASSLGMNTEAFF

d_gene: NA
j_gene: TRBJ1-2
abundance: NA
v_gene: TRBV5-4
CDR3nt: TGTGCCAGCAGCTTGGGAGGGCCAGGGGACAATGGCTACACCTTC
CDR3aa: CASSLGGPGDNGYTF

d_gene: TRBD1
j_gene: TRBJ2-7
abundance: NA
v_gene: TRBV5-1
CDR3nt: TGCGCCAGCAGATGGAATCCGGGACAGGGGGCCTACGAGCAGTACTTC
CDR3aa: CASRWNPGQGAYEQYF

d_gene: NA
j_gene: TRBJ1-2
abundance: NA
v_gene: TRBV27
CDR3nt: TGTGCCAGCGGTGGGGGGGGCTATGGCTACACCTTC
CDR3aa: CASGGGGYGYTF

d_gene: NA
j_gene: TRBJ2-7
abundance: NA
v_gene: TRBV7-6
CDR3nt: TGTGCCAGCAGCTTAGCGGGTTCGGGTGGGTACGAGCAGTACTTC
CDR3aa: CASSLAGSGGYEQYF

d_gene: NA
j_gene: TRBJ2-7
abundance: NA
v_gene: TRBV6-1
CDR3nt: TGTGCCAGCAACGTGGGACCGCACTCCTACGAGCAGTACTTC
CDR3aa: CASNVGPHSYEQYF

d_gene: NA
j_gene: TRBJ1-4
abundance: NA
v_gene: TRBV18
CDR3nt: TGTGCCAGCTCACTCAACCGGGACCCTGAAAAACTGTTTTTT
CDR3aa: CASSLNRDPEKLFF

d_gene: TRBD2
j_gene: TRBJ2-5
abundance: NA
v_gene: TRBV10-3
CDR3nt: TGTGCCATCAGTGAGGTCTCTAGCGGTGGTGAGACCCAGTACTTC
CDR3aa: CAISEVSSGGETQYF

d_gene: NA
j_gene: TRBJ1-1
abundance: NA
v_gene: TRBV28
CDR3nt: TGTGCCAGCAGACCGTCCGGGGTAAGGCGGGATGGCACTGAAGCTTTCTTT
CDR3aa: CASRPSGVRRDGTEAFF

d_gene: NA
j_gene: TRBJ2-1
abundance: NA
v_gene: TRBV11-3
CDR3nt: TGTGCCAGCAGCGCCCGACTAGGCGCTGGTGGTCACACTGAGCAGTTCTTC
CDR3aa: CASSARLGAGGHTEQFF

d_gene: NA
j_gene: TRBJ1-1
abundance: NA
v_gene: TRBV6-5
CDR3nt: TGTGCCACTAGGGGGGCCATCAACACTGAAGCTTTCTTT
CDR3aa: CATRGAINTEAFF

d_gene: TRBD1
j_gene: TRBJ1-2
abundance: NA
v_gene: TRBV30
CDR3nt: TGTGCCTGGAGCCGAAGACAGGGCCATGGCTACACCTTC
CDR3aa: CAWSRRQGHGYTF

d_gene: TRBD2
j_gene: TRBJ2-7
abundance: NA
v_gene: TRBV27
CDR3nt: TGTGCCAGCAGTTTAAAGGGCGGGGGGGCCTACGAGCAGTACTTC
CDR3aa: CASSLKGGGAYEQYF

d_gene: NA
j_gene: TRBJ2-5
abundance: NA
v_gene: TRBV19
CDR3nt: TGTGCCAGTAGTCGAGAACCGGAGACCCAGTACTTC
CDR3aa: CASSREPETQYF

d_gene: TRBD2
j_gene: TRBJ2-7
abundance: NA
v_gene: TRBV5-5
CDR3nt: TGTGCCAGCAGCGGGGGAGGGAGCGAGCAGTACTTC
CDR3aa: CASSGGGSEQYF

d_gene: NA
j_gene: TRBJ1-2
abundance: NA
v_gene: TRBV5-4
CDR3nt: TGTGCCAGCAGCTTTGGAACCTATGGCTACACCTTC
CDR3aa: CASSFGTYGYTF

d_gene: TRBD2
j_gene: TRBJ2-7
abundance: NA
v_gene: TRBV2
CDR3nt: TGTGCCAGCAGGCTAGCGGACTATTCCTACGAGCAGTACTTC
CDR3aa: CASRLADYSYEQYF

d_gene: NA
j_gene: TRBJ1-3
abundance: NA
v_gene: TRBV28
CDR3nt: TGTGCCAGCAGTTTATCTAGGATCCTCTCTGGAAACACCATATATTTT
CDR3aa: CASSLSRILSGNTIYF

d_gene: TRBD2
j_gene: TRBJ2-1
abundance: NA
v_gene: TRBV7-2
CDR3nt: TGTGCCAGCAGCTTACGGACTAGCGGGATCCTCTCCTACAATGAGCAGTTCTTC
CDR3aa: CASSLRTSGILSYNEQFF

d_gene: NA
j_gene: TRBJ2-3
abundance: NA
v_gene: TRBV7-2
CDR3nt: TGTGCCAGCAGCTCTAGGCTAGAAAGTGGATCAGATACGCAGTATTTT
CDR3aa: CASSSRLESGSDTQYF

d_gene: TRBD2
j_gene: TRBJ2-3
abundance: NA
v_gene: TRBV18
CDR3nt: TGTGCCAGCTCACCACAGGTAGCGGGAACTGCAGATACGCAGTATTTT
CDR3aa: CASSPQVAGTADTQYF

d_gene: NA
j_gene: TRBJ2-6
abundance: NA
v_gene: TRBV6-6
CDR3nt: TGTGCCAGCACTACCAGGGCTGGGGCCAACGTCCTGACTTTC
CDR3aa: CASTTRAGANVLTF

d_gene: TRBD1
j_gene: TRBJ1-2
abundance: NA
v_gene: TRBV29-1
CDR3nt: TGCAGCGCCGGCGGACAGGGCGGCTATGGCTACACCTTC
CDR3aa: CSAGGQGGYGYTF

d_gene: TRBD1
j_gene: TRBJ1-1
abundance: NA
v_gene: TRBV5-4
CDR3nt: TGTGCCAGCAGCCAAGGGGGGACAGGGGAGACTGAAGCTTTCTTT
CDR3aa: CASSQGGTGETEAFF

d_gene: TRBD1
j_gene: TRBJ2-1
abundance: once
v_gene: TRBV7-2
CDR3nt: TGTGCCAGCAGGCGGGACAGGTCACTGTTCTTC
CDR3aa: CASRRDRSLFF

d_gene: TRBD1
j_gene: TRBJ2-3
abundance: NA
v_gene: TRBV19
CDR3nt: TGTGCCAGTAGTACCAGGACAGGGAGTCACGATACGCAGTATTTT
CDR3aa: CASSTRTGSHDTQYF

d_gene: NA
j_gene: TRBJ1-4
abundance: NA
v_gene: TRBV29-1
CDR3nt: TGCAGCGTCGCGGACACACGTAATGAAAAACTGTTTTTT
CDR3aa: CSVADTRNEKLFF

d_gene: NA
j_gene: TRBJ1-1
abundance: NA
v_gene: TRBV27
CDR3nt: TGTGCCAGCAGCCCCCTCGGGAACACTGAAGCTTTCTTT
CDR3aa: CASSPLGNTEAFF

d_gene: NA
j_gene: TRBJ1-5
abundance: NA
v_gene: TRBV7-8
CDR3nt: TGTGCCAGCGGATTAGGGGGGGCCCATCAGCCCCAGCATTTT
CDR3aa: CASGLGGAHQPQHF

d_gene: NA
j_gene: TRBJ2-2
abundance: NA
v_gene: TRBV5-1
CDR3nt: TGCGCCAGCAGCTTGGGGTCAGGGCGCAACACCGGGGAGCTGTTTTTT
CDR3aa: CASSLGSGRNTGELFF

d_gene: TRBD1
j_gene: TRBJ2-7
abundance: once
v_gene: TRBV9
CDR3nt: TGTGCCAGCAGCGTACTAGGACAGGGAGGTGAGCAGTACTTC
CDR3aa: CASSVLGQGGEQYF

d_gene: NA
j_gene: TRBJ2-3
abundance: NA
v_gene: TRBV6-1
CDR3nt: TGTGCCAGCAGTGAACTAGGAACGGATACGCAGTATTTT
CDR3aa: CASSELGTDTQYF

d_gene: NA
j_gene: TRBJ2-5
abundance: NA
v_gene: TRBV2
CDR3nt: TGTGCCAGCAGTGAACGTGAGACCCAGTACTTC
CDR3aa: CASSERETQYF

d_gene: TRBD2
j_gene: TRBJ2-7
abundance: NA
v_gene: TRBV11-2
CDR3nt: TGTGCCAGCAGCCGCCCTAGGGGGACTAGCGGTTCTACGGAGCAGTACTTC
CDR3aa: CASSRPRGTSGSTEQYF

d_gene: TRBD2
j_gene: TRBJ2-1
abundance: NA
v_gene: TRBV7-2
CDR3nt: TGTGCCAGCAGCTTAGTGACTAGCGGGAGCTTTACTTACAATGAGCAGTTCTTC
CDR3aa: CASSLVTSGSFTYNEQFF

d_gene: NA
j_gene: TRBJ2-5
abundance: NA
v_gene: TRBV5-1
CDR3nt: TGCGCCAGCAGCTTCGGTGGGGGTTCAGGGAACAGGAAAGAGACCCAGTACTTC
CDR3aa: CASSFGGGSGNRKETQYF

d_gene: NA
j_gene: TRBJ2-2
abundance: NA
v_gene: TRBV29-1
CDR3nt: TGCAGCGTTGAAGGACTAGCGAACACCGGGGAGCTGTTTTTT
CDR3aa: CSVEGLANTGELFF

d_gene: NA
j_gene: TRBJ2-2
abundance: NA
v_gene: TRBV6-5
CDR3nt: TGTGCCAGCAGACCAATTTTAGCGGCCGGGGAGCTGTTTTTT
CDR3aa: CASRPILAAGELFF

d_gene: TRBD1
j_gene: TRBJ2-7
abundance: NA
v_gene: TRBV28
CDR3nt: TGTGCCAGCAGCCAGAGGACAGGGGCCTACGAGCAGTACTTC
CDR3aa: CASSQRTGAYEQYF

d_gene: TRBD1
j_gene: TRBJ1-2
abundance: NA
v_gene: TRBV27
CDR3nt: TGTGCCAGCAGTTTATCCGCCCCGGGGACAGGGTCGTCTGGCTACACCTTC
CDR3aa: CASSLSAPGTGSSGYTF

d_gene: TRBD1
j_gene: TRBJ1-1
abundance: NA
v_gene: TRBV29-1
CDR3nt: TGCAGCGGCACCCCCGGACAGGTAAACACTGAAGCTTTCTTT
CDR3aa: CSGTPGQVNTEAFF

d_gene: TRBD1
j_gene: TRBJ1-2
abundance: NA
v_gene: TRBV7-8
CDR3nt: TGTGCCAGCAGCGCCCGGGACAGCTCCTACTATGGCTACACCTTC
CDR3aa: CASSARDSSYYGYTF

d_gene: NA
j_gene: TRBJ1-5
abundance: NA
v_gene: TRBV7-2
CDR3nt: TGTGCCAGCAGCTCAGGGTACAGCAATCAGCCCCAGCATTTT
CDR3aa: CASSSGYSNQPQHF

d_gene: TRBD1
j_gene: TRBJ1-1
abundance: many
v_gene: TRBV2
CDR3nt: TGTGCCAGCAGTGAATCAGCCTCAGGGGGCACTGAAGCTTTCTTT
CDR3aa: CASSESASGGTEAFF

d_gene: NA
j_gene: TRBJ2-5
abundance: NA
v_gene: TRBV4-1
CDR3nt: TGCGCCAGCAGCCAAGTAGCCGTCAGTCTAGGGGAGACCCAGTACTTC
CDR3aa: CASSQVAVSLGETQYF

d_gene: TRBD1
j_gene: TRBJ1-2
abundance: once
v_gene: TRBV6-5
CDR3nt: TGTGCCACCTCACGGAGTACGGGACAGGGGGTTGGCTACACCTTC
CDR3aa: CATSRSTGQGVGYTF

d_gene: TRBD1
j_gene: TRBJ1-2
abundance: NA
v_gene: TRBV7-9
CDR3nt: TGTGCCAGCAGCTCCGGACAGGGGTCGGGCTACACCTTC
CDR3aa: CASSSGQGSGYTF

d_gene: TRBD1
j_gene: TRBJ2-1
abundance: NA
v_gene: TRBV19
CDR3nt: TGTGCCAGTAGCCCCGGACAGGGGATCAAGCAGTTCTTC
CDR3aa: CASSPGQGIKQFF